This T cell receptor beta chain derives from a study of shared clonotypes between healthy human individuals. At the level of the study: The donor pool was made up of two women and a few men aged 18 to 49. Each donor's CD4 naive and CD4 memory cells filled three plates apiece, CD8 naive two, and CD8 memory one.

Using immunoSEQ multiplex PCR, the repertoire was profiled, and TCRdb retains in-frame clones only, with some absent. The sample contains about 680,000 clones, just over 90% of which appear only once. General study points: Larger estimated richness was generally recorded for naive subsets relative to memory subsets.

Notes on this clone: Its cognate antigen is unknown.

CDR3 length: 14 residues. CDR1 and CDR2 from the germline V gene are SGHRS and YFSETQ. The J segment lost 6 bases and the V segment lost 2 bases, leaving 3 bases of the junction unmatched. CD45RO-negative CD8 cells positively selected for CCR7 made up the naive population, which excluded terminally differentiated effector memory CD45RA+ cells. Nashville, Tennessee was home to all donors, who were Caucasian adults. Sequenced input: naive CD8+ T cells sorted from blood. This sequence originates from a man aged 25 to 40 in good health. The rearrangement joins TRBV5-1 to TRBJ2-7; 12 bases match TRBD2. The CDR3 nucleotides read TGCGCCAGCAGCTTCCGGACTAGCGGGATCGAGCAGTACTTC. This sequence encodes CASSFRTSGIEQYF.